This T cell receptor (beta chain) appears in the sequencing data of a study of technical replicates of blood from a handful of donors. Some clones are missing from TCRdb's copy, which holds only in-frame ones; the method was immunoSEQ multiplex PCR. The sample has about 81,000 clones, roughly 77% seen once. This clone showed up just once. This clonotype was obtained from a human donor in good health. Some clones in this sample may be carry-over from other donors' samples. What was sequenced was PBMCs.

CDR3 sequence reads: CAIRPASGGTLYEQYF. CDR3 coding DNA: TGTGCCATCAGGCCCGCTAGCGGGGGGACTCTCTACGAGCAGTACTTC. The rearrangement joins TRBV10-3 to TRBJ2-7; 11 bases agree with TRBD2. CDR3 length: 16 amino acids. CDR1 is ENHRY, CDR2 SYGVKD, per germline. J gave up 3 bases and V 6 bases, and 10 bases lay outside the gene matches.